A single T cell receptor beta chain is shown here with its context. Its antigen is not identified. With a J-beta primer mix and a sample-barcoded 5' primer, a second PCR ran about 7 to 12 cycles. TCRdb fed the 5' RACE reads into MiXCR, producing one record per CDR3 protein. This table has 780,000 or so distinct CDR3 sequences, roughly three fifths appearing once. These data belong to a study of blood T cells in healthy people across ages. Study observations and caveats: Total diversity from one million sequenced T cells was likely underestimated.

After removal of 9 bases from V and 2 bases from J, the junction contained 9 bases not matched to a gene. This CDR3 is 14 amino acids long. Germline V gives CDR1 SGHKS, CDR2 YYEKEE (reference sequence). This TCR was recovered from a man between 40 and 49 years old in good health. This chain joins TRBV5-5 and TRBJ2-3, with 7 bases aligning to TRBD1. The specimen was blood. CDR3 residues: CATNRDRYTDTQYF. The CDR3 DNA follows: TGTGCCACCAACCGGGACAGATACACAGATACGCAGTATTTT. The entire variable domain, with the rest obtained from reference TRBV5-5 and TRBJ2-3, is as follows: DAGVTQSPTHLIKTRGQQVTLRCSPISGHKSVSWYQQVLGQGPQFIFQYYEKEERGRGNFPDRFSARQFPNYSSELNVNALLLGDSALYLCATNRDRYTDTQYFGPGTRLTVL.